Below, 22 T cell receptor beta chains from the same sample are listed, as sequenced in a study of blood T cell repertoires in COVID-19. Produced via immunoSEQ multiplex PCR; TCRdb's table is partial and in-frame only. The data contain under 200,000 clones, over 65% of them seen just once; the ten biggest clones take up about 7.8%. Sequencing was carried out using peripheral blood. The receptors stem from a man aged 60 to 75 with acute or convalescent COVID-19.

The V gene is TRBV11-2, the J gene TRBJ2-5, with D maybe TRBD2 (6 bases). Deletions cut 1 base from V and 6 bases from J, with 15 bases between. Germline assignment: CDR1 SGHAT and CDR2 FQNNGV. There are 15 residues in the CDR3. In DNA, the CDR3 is TGTGCCAGCAGCTTAGCCCCCCGACTAGGGCAGACCCAGTACTTC. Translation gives CASSLAPRLGQTQYF.

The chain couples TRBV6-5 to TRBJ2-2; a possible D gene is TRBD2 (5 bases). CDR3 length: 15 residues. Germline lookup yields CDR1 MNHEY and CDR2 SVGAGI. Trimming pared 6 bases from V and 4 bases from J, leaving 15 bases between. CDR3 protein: CASSSRGPSTGELFF. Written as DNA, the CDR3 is TGTGCCAGCAGCAGTAGAGGGCCGAGCACCGGGGAGCTGTTTTTT.

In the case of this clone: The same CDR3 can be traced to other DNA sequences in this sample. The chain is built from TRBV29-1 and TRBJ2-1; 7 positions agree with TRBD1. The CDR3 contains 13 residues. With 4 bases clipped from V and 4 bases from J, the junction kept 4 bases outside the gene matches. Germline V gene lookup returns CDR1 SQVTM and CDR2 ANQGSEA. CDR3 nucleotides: TGCAGCGTTGGGGACAGAGAATACAATGAGCAGTTCTTC. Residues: CSVGDREYNEQFF.

The CDR3, as DNA: TGTGCCAGCAGACCCGGACAGGGGAAAGATTACGAGCAGTACTTC. It codes for CASRPGQGKDYEQYF. This rearrangement joins TRBV2 to TRBJ2-7, with 9 bases that match TRBD1. This CDR3 contains 15 residues. Germline assignment: CDR1 SNHLY and CDR2 FYNNEI. The junction had 10 bases not matched to a gene; V was cut back by 6 bases and J by 4 bases.

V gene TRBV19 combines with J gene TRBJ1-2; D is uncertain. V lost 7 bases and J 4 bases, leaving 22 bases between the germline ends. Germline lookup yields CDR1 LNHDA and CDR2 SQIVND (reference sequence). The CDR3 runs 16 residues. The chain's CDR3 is CASTPRSGGRFYGYTF. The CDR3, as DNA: TGTGCCAGTACTCCCAGGTCCGGTGGTCGTTTCTATGGCTACACCTTC.

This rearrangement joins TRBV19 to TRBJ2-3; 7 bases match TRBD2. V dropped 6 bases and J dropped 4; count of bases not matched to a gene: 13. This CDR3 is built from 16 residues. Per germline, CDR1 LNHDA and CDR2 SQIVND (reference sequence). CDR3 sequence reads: CASSSRAASGSDTQYF. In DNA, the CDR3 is TGTGCCAGTAGCTCAAGGGCCGCTAGCGGATCAGATACGCAGTATTTT.

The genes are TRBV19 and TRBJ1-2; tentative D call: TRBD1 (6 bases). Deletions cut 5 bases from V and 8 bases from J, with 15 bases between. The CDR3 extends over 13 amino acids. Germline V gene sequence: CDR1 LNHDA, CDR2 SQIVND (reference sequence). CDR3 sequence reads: CASSAQTGMGYTF. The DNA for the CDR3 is TGTGCCAGTAGTGCCCAAACAGGGATGGGCTACACCTTC. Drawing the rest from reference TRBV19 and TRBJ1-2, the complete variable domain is DGGITQSPKYLFRKEGQNVTLSCEQNLNHDAMYWYRQDPGQGLRLIYYSQIVNDFQKGDIAEGYSVSREKKESFPLTVTSAQKNPTAFYLCASSAQTGMGYTFGSGTRLTVV.

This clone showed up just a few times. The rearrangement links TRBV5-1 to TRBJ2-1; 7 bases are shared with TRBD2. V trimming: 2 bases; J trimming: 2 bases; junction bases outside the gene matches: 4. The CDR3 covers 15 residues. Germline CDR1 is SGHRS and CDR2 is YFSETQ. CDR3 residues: CASSLAGITYNEQFF. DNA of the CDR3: TGCGCCAGCAGCTTAGCGGGGATTACCTACAATGAGCAGTTCTTC.

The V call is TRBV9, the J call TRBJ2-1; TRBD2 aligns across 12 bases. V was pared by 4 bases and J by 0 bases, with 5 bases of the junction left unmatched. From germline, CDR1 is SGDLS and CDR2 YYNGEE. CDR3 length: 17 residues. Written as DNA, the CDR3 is TGTGCCAGCAGCACCCGACTAGCGGGGGACTCCTACAATGAGCAGTTCTTC. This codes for CASSTRLAGDSYNEQFF.

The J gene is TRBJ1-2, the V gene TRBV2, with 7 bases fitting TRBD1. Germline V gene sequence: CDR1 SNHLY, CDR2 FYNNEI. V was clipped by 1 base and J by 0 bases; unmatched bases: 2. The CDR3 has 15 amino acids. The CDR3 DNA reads TGTGCCAGCAGTGAAGAGGGGACAGCTAACTATGGCTACACCTTC. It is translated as CASSEEGTANYGYTF.

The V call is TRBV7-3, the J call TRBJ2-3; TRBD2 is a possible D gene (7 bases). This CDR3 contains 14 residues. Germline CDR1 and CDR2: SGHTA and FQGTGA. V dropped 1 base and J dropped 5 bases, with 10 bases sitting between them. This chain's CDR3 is CASSLKGGRDTQYF. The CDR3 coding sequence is TGTGCCAGCAGCTTAAAGGGGGGGCGAGATACGCAGTATTTT.

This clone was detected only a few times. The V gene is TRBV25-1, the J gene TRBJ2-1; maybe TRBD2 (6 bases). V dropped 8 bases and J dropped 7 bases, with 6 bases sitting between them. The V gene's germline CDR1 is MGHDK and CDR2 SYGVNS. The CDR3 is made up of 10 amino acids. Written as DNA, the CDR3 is TGTGCCAGCGGGGGGAATGAGCAGTTCTTC. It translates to CASGGNEQFF. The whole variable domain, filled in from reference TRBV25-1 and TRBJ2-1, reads EADIYQTPRYLVIGTGKKITLECSQTMGHDKMYWYQQDPGMELHLIHYSYGVNSTEKGDLSSESTVSRIRTEHFPLTLESARPSHTSQYLCASGGNEQFFGPGTRLTVL.

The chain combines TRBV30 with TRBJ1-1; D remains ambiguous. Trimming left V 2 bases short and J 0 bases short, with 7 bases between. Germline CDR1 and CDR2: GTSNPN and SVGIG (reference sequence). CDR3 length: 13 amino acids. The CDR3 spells CAWSPGLNTEAFF. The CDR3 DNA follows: TGTGCCTGGAGTCCCGGGTTGAACACTGAAGCTTTCTTT.

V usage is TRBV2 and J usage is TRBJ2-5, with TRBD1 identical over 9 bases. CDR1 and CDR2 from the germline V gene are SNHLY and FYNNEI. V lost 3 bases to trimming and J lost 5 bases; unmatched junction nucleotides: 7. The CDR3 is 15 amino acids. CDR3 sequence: CASSEGTGSWETQYF. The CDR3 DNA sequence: TGTGCCAGCAGTGAGGGGACAGGGAGTTGGGAGACCCAGTACTTC.

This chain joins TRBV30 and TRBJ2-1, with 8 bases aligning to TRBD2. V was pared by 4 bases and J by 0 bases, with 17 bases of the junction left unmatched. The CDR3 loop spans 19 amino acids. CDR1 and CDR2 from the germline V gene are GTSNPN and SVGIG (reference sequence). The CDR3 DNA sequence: TGTGCCTGGACTCGACCGGGGGGGTGTGGGGGCCCCTCCTACAATGAGCAGTTCTTC. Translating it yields CAWTRPGGCGGPSYNEQFF. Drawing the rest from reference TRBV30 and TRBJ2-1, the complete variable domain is SQTIHQWPATLVQPVGSPLSLECTVEGTSNPNLYWYRQAAGRGLQLLFYSVGIGQISSEVPQNLSASRPQDRQFILSSKKLLLSDSGFYLCAWTRPGGCGGPSYNEQFFGPGTRLTVL.

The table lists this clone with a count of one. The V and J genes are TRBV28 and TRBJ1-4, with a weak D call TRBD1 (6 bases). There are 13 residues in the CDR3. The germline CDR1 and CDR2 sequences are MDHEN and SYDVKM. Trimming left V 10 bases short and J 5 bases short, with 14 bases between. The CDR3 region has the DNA TGTGCCATTGCAGGGGTTCAGAATGAAAAACTGTTTTTT. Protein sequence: CAIAGVQNEKLFF.

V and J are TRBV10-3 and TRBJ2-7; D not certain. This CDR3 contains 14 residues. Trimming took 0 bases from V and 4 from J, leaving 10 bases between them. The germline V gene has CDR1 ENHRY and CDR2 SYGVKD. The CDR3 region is CAISESQELYEQYF. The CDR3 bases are TGTGCCATCAGTGAGTCTCAGGAATTGTACGAGCAGTACTTC.

The DNA of the CDR3 is TGTGCCAGCAGTAGACAGGATAGCAATCAGCCCCAGCATTTT. Residues: CASSRQDSNQPQHF. The chain employs TRBV6-5 and TRBJ1-5, with D possibly being TRBD1 (6 bases). The germline V and J ends were trimmed by 5 bases and 0 bases, with 8 bases remaining between them. The germline V gene encodes CDR1 MNHEY and CDR2 SVGAGI. The length of the CDR3 is 14 residues.

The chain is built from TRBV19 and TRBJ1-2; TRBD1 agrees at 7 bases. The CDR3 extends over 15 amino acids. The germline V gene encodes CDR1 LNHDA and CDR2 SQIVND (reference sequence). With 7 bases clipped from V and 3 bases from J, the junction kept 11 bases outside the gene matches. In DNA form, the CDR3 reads TGTGCCAGTATACCACAGGGGAGAAATGACTATGGCTACACCTTC. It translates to CASIPQGRNDYGYTF.

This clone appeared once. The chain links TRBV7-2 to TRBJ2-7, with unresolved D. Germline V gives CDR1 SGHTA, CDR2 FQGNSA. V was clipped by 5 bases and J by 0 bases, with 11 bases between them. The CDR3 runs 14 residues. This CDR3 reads CASSPKTGSYEQYF. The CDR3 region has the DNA TGTGCCAGCAGCCCAAAAACGGGCTCCTACGAGCAGTACTTC.

In DNA form, the CDR3 reads TGTGCCAGCAGCGTGACAGGGCAGGGTGGCTACACCTTC. Translation: CASSVTGQGGYTF. V usage is TRBV2 and J usage is TRBJ1-2; the match to TRBD1 covers 7 bases. Germline V gene data show CDR1 as SNHLY and CDR2 as FYNNEI. V was clipped by 6 bases and J by 7 bases; unmatched bases: 8. CDR3 length equals 13 residues.

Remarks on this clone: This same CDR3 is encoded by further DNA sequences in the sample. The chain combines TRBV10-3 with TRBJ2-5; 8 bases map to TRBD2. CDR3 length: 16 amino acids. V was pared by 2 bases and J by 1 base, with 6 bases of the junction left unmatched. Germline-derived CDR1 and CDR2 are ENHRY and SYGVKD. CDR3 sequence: CAISEAGGGSQETQYF. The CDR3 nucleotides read TGTGCCATCAGTGAGGCAGGCGGGGGGTCCCAAGAGACCCAGTACTTC.